This TCR beta chain appears in the sequencing data of a study of OX40 agonist ivuxolimab in advanced cancers. As for the study in general: Melanoma, hepatocellular carcinoma, head and neck or renal cell cancer occurred in dose-escalation patients. The eligibility criteria allowed prior anti-PD-1, anti-PD-L1 or anti-CTLA-4 therapy, and roughly 39% had some. One hepatocellular carcinoma and two cutaneous melanoma patients partially responded.

Generated by immunoSEQ multiplex PCR, the TCRdb table keeps only in-frame clones and is missing some. Of 69,000 or so clones listed, 85% are singletons. There are 15 residues in the CDR3. The germline V and J ends were trimmed by 0 bases and 6 bases, with 11 bases remaining between them. The germline V gene has CDR1 SEHNR and CDR2 FQNEAQ (reference sequence). The rearrangement links TRBV7-9 to TRBJ2-2, with D unclear. This clonotype was sampled from an adult with an advanced solid tumor such as melanoma, head and neck, liver or kidney cancer. The source was CD4+ or CD8+ T cells sorted from blood, collected in a trial of the OX40 agonist ivuxolimab. The CDR3 reads CASSLAIGSAGELFF. The DNA for the CDR3 is TGTGCCAGCAGCTTAGCGATAGGGTCGGCCGGGGAGCTGTTTTTT.